This is a list of T cell receptor beta chains from one sample in a study of cytomegalovirus exposure and HLA in healthy donors. TCRdb's table, derived via immunoSEQ multiplex PCR, lists solely in-frame clones and lacks some. The table lists about 160,000 clones, approximately 75% of them singletons. Material for sequencing was PBMCs. Every receptor here comes from a woman between 18 and 29 years old in good health and CMV-seronegative. The CDR3 runs from the conserved cysteine through the conserved F or W. A D gene is named only where the DNA matches it firmly. Not every row has a clone size; where given, it reads once, few, many or a size class.

D	V	J	size	CDR3	DNA
TRBD2	TRBV7-8	TRBJ2-1	-	CASSPRLAASNEQFF	TGTGCCAGCAGCCCCCGACTAGCGGCTTCCAATGAGCAGTTCTTC
TRBD1	TRBV29-1	TRBJ2-7	-	CSASLTGNNEQYF	TGCAGCGCCTCACTGACAGGGAACAACGAGCAGTACTTC
TRBD1	TRBV7-9	TRBJ1-2	-	CASSLQGQLNYGYTF	TGTGCCAGCAGCTTACAGGGACAGTTGAACTATGGCTACACCTTC
TRBD1	TRBV19	TRBJ2-6	-	CASHRGLNSGANVLTF	TGTGCCAGTCACAGGGGCTTAAACTCTGGGGCCAACGTCCTGACTTTC
-	TRBV18	TRBJ1-6	-	CASSPNQRSPLHF	TGTGCCAGCTCACCTAACCAGCGTTCACCCCTCCACTTT
-	TRBV5-1	TRBJ1-1	-	CASSFAGEGTEAFF	TGCGCCAGCAGCTTTGCAGGGGAGGGGACTGAAGCTTTCTTT
-	TRBV2	TRBJ1-5	-	CASSDEQWGWGNQPQHF	TGTGCCAGCAGTGATGAGCAATGGGGCTGGGGCAATCAGCCCCAGCATTTT
-	TRBV23-1	TRBJ1-5	-	CASRNQPGPGRNQPQHF	TGCGCCAGCAGAAACCAACCGGGCCCAGGGCGCAATCAGCCCCAGCATTTT
-	TRBV5-1	TRBJ1-2	-	CASSLAGGSRLYGYTF	TGCGCCAGCAGCTTGGCCGGGGGATCCCGGCTCTATGGCTACACCTTC
-	TRBV6-1	TRBJ2-7	-	CASQNYEQYF	TGTGCCAGTCAAAATTACGAGCAGTACTTC
-	TRBV29-1	TRBJ1-1	-	CSVVQGPEAFF	TGCAGCGTTGTGCAGGGCCCTGAAGCTTTCTTT
-	TRBV6-1	TRBJ2-2	-	CASRYALTNTGELFF	TGTGCCAGCCGGTATGCCTTAACGAACACCGGGGAGCTGTTTTTT
-	TRBV4-1	TRBJ2-1	-	CASTTRDRSYNEQFF	TGCGCCAGCACCACCCGGGATCGTTCCTACAATGAGCAGTTCTTC
-	TRBV28	TRBJ1-2	-	CASRKRNNYGYTF	TGTGCCAGCAGAAAGCGCAACAACTATGGCTACACCTTC
TRBD1	TRBV29-1	TRBJ1-1	-	CSVTGTGSTEAFF	TGCAGCGTTACCGGGACAGGGTCGACTGAAGCTTTCTTT
-	TRBV5-4	TRBJ2-3	medium-sized	CASSSSGADTQYF	TGTGCCAGCAGCTCCAGCGGCGCAGATACGCAGTATTTT
-	TRBV11-2	TRBJ2-5	-	CASRTAQETQYF	TGTGCCAGCAGGACAGCGCAAGAGACCCAGTACTTC